The present T cell receptor (beta chain) was sequenced within a study of CD8 T cells in Susac syndrome. Germline CDR1 SGHTA, CDR2 FQGNSA. V gave up 3 bases and J gave up 4 bases, with 9 bases separating them. The CDR3 sequence is 14 residues long. After extraction with the RNeasy kit, about 0.45 to 1 ug of the RNA was reverse transcribed using random hexamers. The immunoSEQ assay covered 54 Vbeta and 13 Jbeta segments for CDR3. A single record per CDR3 protein comes from TCRdb applying MiXCR to the immunoSEQ multiplex PCR reads. The repertoire consists of 250,000 to 300,000 distinct CDR3 sequences, with roughly 85% occurring once and the leading ten covering over 0.1%. Sequencing of TCR beta covered CD8+ and CD4+ T cells obtained from blood. TEMRA cells were FACS-enriched, while CD8+ and CD4+ T cells were negatively isolated.

The rearrangement joins TRBV7-2 to TRBJ2-2, with D possibly TRBD2 on 5 matching bases. The source material was CD8+ T cells from PBMCs. The sequence was collected from a human donor with multiple sclerosis. CDR3 loop: CASSLVASTGELFF. CDR3 coding DNA: TGTGCCAGCAGCTTGGTAGCGAGCACCGGGGAGCTGTTTTTT.